This TCR beta chain was found in a study of CD8 T cells in ankylosing spondylitis. TCRdb fed the 5' RACE reads into MiXCR, producing one record per CDR3 protein. The sample records around 130,000 distinct CDR3 sequences, roughly 7.3% being singletons. This clonotype was found many times. V was clipped by 7 bases and J by 6 bases, with 19 bases between them. Germline loops: CDR1 LGHNA, CDR2 YNFKEQ. This CDR3 comprises 16 residues. J is TRBJ1-6 and V is TRBV4-2; D not certain. The origin of this receptor is a male donor with ankylosing spondylitis or in good health (not recorded which). The sequenced material came from blood, either unsorted or a sorted T cell fraction (not recorded which). CDR3 sequence: CASTLRVQSPNSPLHF. CDR3 nucleotides: TGTGCCAGCACCCTAAGGGTACAGTCCCCTAATTCACCCCTCCACTTT.